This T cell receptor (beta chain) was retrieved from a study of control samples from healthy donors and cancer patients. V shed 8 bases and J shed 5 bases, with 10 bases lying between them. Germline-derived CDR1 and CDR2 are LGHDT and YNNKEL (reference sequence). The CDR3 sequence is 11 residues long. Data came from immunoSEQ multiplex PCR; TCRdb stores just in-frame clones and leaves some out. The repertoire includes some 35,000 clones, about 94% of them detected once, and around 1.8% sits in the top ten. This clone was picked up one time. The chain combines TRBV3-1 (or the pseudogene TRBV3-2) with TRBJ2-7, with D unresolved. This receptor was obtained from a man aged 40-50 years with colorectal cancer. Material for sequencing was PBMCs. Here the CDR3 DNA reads TGTGCCAGCGGGCAGGTCCACGAGCAGTACTTC. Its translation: CASGQVHEQYF.